The present TCR beta chain was sequenced within a study of cytomegalovirus exposure and HLA in healthy donors. At the level of the study: Among the roughly 370 genotyped donors, 81% were placed in the Caucasian-associated ancestry cluster.

This CDR3 comprises 14 residues. CDR1 and CDR2 from the germline V gene are KGHSH and LQKENI. Trimming at V came to 4 bases and at J to 4 bases, leaving 3 bases not matched to a gene. Study-wide findings and caveats: Later analysis demonstrated an association between a missense DCLRE1C variant and TCR beta V- and J-gene trimming.

Remarks on this clone: Its matching antigen is unknown.

Use of 60 Vbeta and 13 Jbeta primers characterized the PCR. TCRdb's table, derived via immunoSEQ multiplex PCR, lists solely in-frame clones and lacks some. The data hold some 190,000 clones, with more than 75% observed a single time. The genes are TRBV18 and TRBJ2-7; 11 positions agree with TRBD1. This sequence was found in a woman aged 25 to 39 in good health and CMV-seropositive. The sequencing sample was made of PBMCs. CDR3 bases: TGTGCCAGCTCACGGGACAGGGGGGAATACGAGCAGTACTTC. Encoded protein: CASSRDRGEYEQYF.